This T cell receptor beta chain was observed in a study of blood T cell repertoires in COVID-19. The junction had 5 bases not matched to a gene; V was cut back by 5 bases and J by 6 bases. CDR3 length: 13 residues. From germline, CDR1 is MNHEY and CDR2 SMNVEV (reference sequence). In the original workflow: Amplification of reference gene primers provided the estimated nucleated cell counts. Repertoires were generated with immunoSEQ multiplex PCR, while TCRdb's copy carries only in-frame clones and drops some. V and J calls and clone size come straight from that table; D and trimming were deduced from the DNA. This sample has about 270,000 clones; around 89% occur once, and the top ten carry about 3%.

This chain uses TRBV27 with TRBJ2-3; 7 positions match TRBD2. The sequence derives from a woman between 45 and 65 years old who had recovered from COVID-19. Sequenced input: PBMCs or T cells enriched from blood (not recorded which). CDR3 amino acids: CASSLTSADTQYF. The CDR3 DNA reads TGTGCCAGCAGTCTAACTAGCGCTGATACGCAGTATTTT.